Each of the 21 T cell receptor beta chains below was sequenced from the same sample in a study of blood T cell repertoires in COVID-19 (dated by TCRdb to the early 2020s). The library was built by means of the immunoSEQ multiplex PCR assay. TCRdb holds this immuneACCESS table with in-frame rearrangements only. Some clones are missing; in checked studies, unresolved V genes explain under half, and the rest has no known cause. Counted in this sample were some 320,000 clones; roughly nine tenths of them appeared once. The top ten constitute 2% to 3% of the sample. Sample: PBMCs or T cells enriched from blood (not recorded which). The receptors originated from a man aged 60 to 69 who had recovered from COVID-19.

The chain employs TRBV18 and TRBJ1-3, with a tentative D call TRBD1 (6 bases). V was clipped by 1 base and J by 0 bases, with 7 bases between them. The CDR3 loop spans 15 amino acids. Germline CDR1 and CDR2: KGHSH and LQKENI. CDR3 coding DNA: TGTGCCAGCTCACCACGGACAGCCTCTGGAAACACCATATATTTT. Its protein is CASSPRTASGNTIYF.

The sample holds a few counts of this clone. The chain is built from TRBV7-2 and TRBJ1-1, with TRBD1 as a possible D gene (6 bases). V was cut by 6 bases and J by 4 bases, with 15 bases left in between. The CDR3 is 14 residues long. Per germline, CDR1 SGHTA and CDR2 FQGNSA. The CDR3 DNA follows: TGTGCCAGCAGTTGGGACACTCGGGGCACTGAAGCTTTCTTT. This gives the protein CASSWDTRGTEAFF.

The genes are TRBV24-1 and TRBJ1-5, with D possibly being TRBD1 (5 bases). The CDR3 spans 13 residues. Trimming took 11 bases from V and 9 from J, leaving 19 bases between them. In germline, CDR1 is KGHDR, CDR2 SFDVKD. The CDR3 DNA reads as TGTGCCAGGGCGGGGCGGGGAGCAGGGCCCCAGCATTTT. This encodes CARAGRGAGPQHF.

The CDR3 spells CASSGLAGRTDTQYF. DNA of the CDR3: TGTGCCAGCAGCGGTCTAGCGGGGCGCACAGATACGCAGTATTTT. J is TRBJ2-3 and V is TRBV3-1 (or the pseudogene TRBV3-2), with TRBD2 matching 9 bases. CDR1 is LGHDT and CDR2 is YNNKEL in the germline V gene (reference sequence). The CDR3 consists of 15 residues. V trimming: 5 bases; J trimming: 1 base; junction bases outside the gene matches: 4.

This clone was picked up a small number of times. The V call is TRBV2, the J call TRBJ2-7, with D perhaps matching TRBD1 (6 bases). This CDR3 has 13 residues. Germline V gene lookup returns CDR1 SNHLY and CDR2 FYNNEI. V was clipped by 4 bases and J by 6 bases, with 13 bases between them. The CDR3 spells CASSVDSNGEQYF. CDR3 nucleotide sequence: TGTGCCAGCAGTGTGGACAGTAATGGCGAGCAGTACTTC.

This chain joins TRBV19 and TRBJ2-1; the D gene is possibly TRBD1 (5 bases). This CDR3 contains 12 residues. Per germline, CDR1 LNHDA and CDR2 SQIVND (reference sequence). With 5 bases removed from V and 6 bases from J, the gap between germline ends came to 8 bases. Here the CDR3 DNA reads TGTGCCAGTAGTCTCAGGGTCAATGAGCAGTTCTTC. Its translation is CASSLRVNEQFF.

The V call is TRBV5-4, the J call TRBJ1-5, with a weak D call TRBD1 (6 bases). Germline-derived CDR1 and CDR2 are SGHNT and YYREEE (reference sequence). The CDR3 sequence is 14 residues long. V was trimmed by 4 bases and J by 5 bases, leaving 13 bases between them. DNA of the CDR3: TGTGCCAGCAGCGTACAGGGAGTTGATCAGCCCCAGCATTTT. It is translated as CASSVQGVDQPQHF.

The chain uses TRBV27 and TRBJ1-1; 8 bases align to TRBD1. Germline CDR1 and CDR2: MNHEY and SMNVEV (reference sequence). V shed 5 bases, J shed 0 bases, and the junction held 5 bases outside the gene matches. The CDR3 loop spans 15 amino acids. CDR3 in amino acids: CASSDRGLMNTEAFF. The CDR3 DNA is TGTGCCAGCAGTGACAGGGGCCTGATGAACACTGAAGCTTTCTTT.

The V call is TRBV15, the J call TRBJ1-1; the D is unclear. This CDR3 spans 13 amino acids. Per the germline V gene, CDR1 is LNHNV and CDR2 is YYDKDF (reference sequence). V was shortened by 1 base and J by 11 bases, with 14 bases between the two germline ends. The CDR3 coding sequence is TGTGCCACCAGCAGAGGGTCGGCGGGATTGGCTTTCTTT. This gives the protein CATSRGSAGLAFF.

The chain recombines TRBV14 with TRBJ2-1, with D tentatively TRBD2 (5 bases). CDR1 SGHDN and CDR2 FVKESK come from the germline V gene. Trimming removed 5 bases at V and 2 bases at J, with 16 bases between. The CDR3 runs to 16 residues. CDR3 sequence reads: CASSLRGGKTYNEQFF. The CDR3 nucleotides are TGTGCCAGCAGCTTACGGGGTGGGAAGACCTACAATGAGCAGTTCTTC.

This clone was counted a few times. The chain combines TRBV7-2 with TRBJ1-5, with D possibly TRBD1 on 5 matching bases. The CDR3 covers 14 residues. V was clipped by 6 bases and J by 2 bases, with 11 bases between them. From germline, CDR1 is SGHTA and CDR2 FQGNSA. Here the CDR3 DNA reads TGTGCCAGCAGTTCCAGGGTAGGCAATCAGCCCCAGCATTTT. Translated: CASSSRVGNQPQHF.

This chain joins TRBV2 and TRBJ1-2; 9 bases fit TRBD1. Germline CDR1 is SNHLY and CDR2 is FYNNEI. The V segment lost 5 bases and the J segment 3 bases; nucleotides outside the gene matches: 1. The CDR3 is made up of 13 amino acids. DNA for the CDR3: TGTGCCAGCAGTAGGGACAGGGACTATGGCTACACCTTC. This sequence encodes CASSRDRDYGYTF.

CDR3 sequence: CASSERGPNTEAFF. The DNA of the CDR3 is TGTGCCAGCAGTGAGCGGGGGCCTAACACTGAAGCTTTCTTT. J is TRBJ1-1 and V is TRBV6-1, with D possibly being TRBD1 (6 bases). This CDR3 spans 14 amino acids. The germline gives CDR1 MNHNS, CDR2 SASEGT. V was pared by 3 bases and J by 2 bases, with 10 bases between.

This clone was picked up one time. The V call is TRBV7-9, the J call TRBJ2-3, with a possible D match to TRBD2 (5 bases). V shed 6 bases and J shed 2 bases, with 12 bases lying between them. The CDR3 consists of 14 residues. The germline CDR1 and CDR2 sequences are SEHNR and FQNEAQ (reference sequence). In DNA, the CDR3 is TGTGCCAGCAGACCTAGGAGGTTCACAGATACGCAGTATTTT. This gives the protein CASRPRRFTDTQYF. Drawing the rest from reference TRBV7-9 and TRBJ2-3, the complete variable domain is DTGVSQNPRHKITKRGQNVTFRCDPISEHNRLYWYRQTLGQGPEFLTYFQNEAQLEKSRLLSDRFSAERPKGSFSTLEIQRTEQGDSAMYLCASRPRRFTDTQYFGPGTRLTVL.

The rearrangement links TRBV9 to TRBJ2-1; 10 nucleotides agree with TRBD1. Germline CDR1 and CDR2: SGDLS and YYNGEE. The CDR3 is 16 amino acids. Trimming took 4 bases from V and 6 from J; bases not matched to a gene: 10. The CDR3 bases are TGTGCCAGCAGCCCACAGGGACAGGGGTCCGCCAATGAGCAGTTCTTC. This translates into CASSPQGQGSANEQFF. The full variable domain, rest sourced from reference TRBV9 and TRBJ2-1, is DSGVTQTPKHLITATGQRVTLRCSPRSGDLSVYWYQQSLDQGLQFLIQYYNGEERAKGNILERFSAQQFPDLHSELNLSSLELGDSALYFCASSPQGQGSANEQFFGPGTRLTVL.

V usage is TRBV30 and J usage is TRBJ2-7; maybe TRBD1 (5 bases). V was pared by 2 bases and J by 5 bases, with 16 bases between. This CDR3 region has 14 residues. CDR1 and CDR2 (germline): GTSNPN, SVGIG (reference sequence). CDR3 bases: TGTGCCTGGAGTAACCCAGGGTTAGTCCACGAGCAGTACTTC. This codes for CAWSNPGLVHEQYF.

The sample holds one count of this clone. V is TRBV19 and J is TRBJ1-1, with 10 bases fitting TRBD1. Germline-derived CDR1 and CDR2 are LNHDA and SQIVND (reference sequence). The V gene end was trimmed by 2 bases and the J gene end by 4 bases; junction bases not matched to a gene: 7. The CDR3 contains 16 residues. CDR3 amino acids: CASSIRDRGFATEAFF. CDR3 nucleotide sequence: TGTGCCAGTAGTATAAGGGACAGGGGTTTTGCCACTGAAGCTTTCTTT.

This rearrangement joins TRBV5-8 to TRBJ2-5; 7 bases line up with TRBD1. V lost 6 bases and J lost 1; bases outside the gene matches: 3. CDR1 is SGHTS, CDR2 YDEGEE, per germline. This CDR3 has 13 residues. CDR3 sequence (DNA): TGTGCCAGCAACCACAGGGGCCAAGAGACCCAGTACTTC. As protein: CASNHRGQETQYF.

In this sample, this clone turned up once. The chain links TRBV24-1 to TRBJ1-1; D is unclear. Germline CDR1 KGHDR, CDR2 SFDVKD. The CDR3 totals 12 residues. The V end was cut by 6 bases, the J end by 6 bases, with 10 bases between. CDR3: CATSSVRSEAFF. The CDR3 DNA sequence: TGTGCCACCAGTTCCGTGAGGTCTGAAGCTTTCTTT.

This chain links TRBV6-5 with TRBJ2-1, with TRBD2 identical over 15 bases. The germline V gene has CDR1 MNHEY and CDR2 SVGAGI. The CDR3 runs 15 residues. With 7 bases clipped from V and 16 bases from J, the junction kept 14 bases outside the gene matches. The DNA of the CDR3 is TGTGCCAGCATTCCTCCGGGACTAGCGGGAGGTCCCCAATTCTTC. Protein product: CASIPPGLAGGPQFF.

The V call is TRBV7-9, the J call TRBJ1-6; D may be TRBD1 (6 bases). There are 14 residues in the CDR3. Germline CDR1 and CDR2: SEHNR and FQNEAQ (reference sequence). Trimming removed 2 bases at V and 10 bases at J, with 12 bases between. Here the CDR3 DNA reads TGTGCCAGCAGCTTAAGCAGACAGGAATCACCCCTCCACTTT. Amino acids: CASSLSRQESPLHF.